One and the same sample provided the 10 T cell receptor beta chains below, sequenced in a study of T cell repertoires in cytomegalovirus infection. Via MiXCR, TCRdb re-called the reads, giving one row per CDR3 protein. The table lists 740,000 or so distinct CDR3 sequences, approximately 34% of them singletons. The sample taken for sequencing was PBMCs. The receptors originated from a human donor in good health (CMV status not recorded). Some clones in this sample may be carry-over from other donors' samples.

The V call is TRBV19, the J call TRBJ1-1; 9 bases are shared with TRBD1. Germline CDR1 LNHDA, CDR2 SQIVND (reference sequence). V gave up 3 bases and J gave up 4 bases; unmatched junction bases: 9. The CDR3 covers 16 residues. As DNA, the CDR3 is TGTGCCAGTAGTATGGATCCCGGGACAGGGAGCACTGAAGCTTTCTTT. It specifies CASSMDPGTGSTEAFF.

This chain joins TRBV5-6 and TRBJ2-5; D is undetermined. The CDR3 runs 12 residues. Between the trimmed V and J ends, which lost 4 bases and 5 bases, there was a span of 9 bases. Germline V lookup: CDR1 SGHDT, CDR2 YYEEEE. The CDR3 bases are TGTGCCAGCAGCGGTTCCGTCGAGACCCAGTACTTC. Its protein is CASSGSVETQYF. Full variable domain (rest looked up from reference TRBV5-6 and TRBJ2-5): DAGVTQSPTHLIKTRGQQVTLRCSPKSGHDTVSWYQQALGQGPQFIFQYYEEEERQRGNFPDRFSGHQFPNYSSELNVNALLLGDSALYLCASSGSVETQYFGPGTRLLVL.

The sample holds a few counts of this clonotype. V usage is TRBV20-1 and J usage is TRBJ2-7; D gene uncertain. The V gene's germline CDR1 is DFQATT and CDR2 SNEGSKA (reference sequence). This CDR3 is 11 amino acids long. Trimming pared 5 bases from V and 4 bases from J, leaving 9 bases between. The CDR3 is CSAPHPYEQYF. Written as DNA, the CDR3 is TGCAGTGCTCCCCATCCTTACGAGCAGTACTTC.

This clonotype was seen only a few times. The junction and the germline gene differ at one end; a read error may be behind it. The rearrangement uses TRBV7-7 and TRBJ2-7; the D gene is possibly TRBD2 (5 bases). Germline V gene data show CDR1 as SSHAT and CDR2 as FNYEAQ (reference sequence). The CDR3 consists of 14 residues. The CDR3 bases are TGTGCTAGCAGCCCCCGTGGGGAGTTGGACGAGCAGTACTTC. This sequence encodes CASSPRGELDEQYF.

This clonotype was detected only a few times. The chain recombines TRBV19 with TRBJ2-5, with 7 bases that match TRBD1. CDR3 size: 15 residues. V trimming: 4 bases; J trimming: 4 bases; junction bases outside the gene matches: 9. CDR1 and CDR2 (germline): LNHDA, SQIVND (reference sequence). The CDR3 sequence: CASSRQGGQRETQYF. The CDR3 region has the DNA TGTGCCAGTAGTAGACAGGGCGGGCAAAGAGAGACCCAGTACTTC.

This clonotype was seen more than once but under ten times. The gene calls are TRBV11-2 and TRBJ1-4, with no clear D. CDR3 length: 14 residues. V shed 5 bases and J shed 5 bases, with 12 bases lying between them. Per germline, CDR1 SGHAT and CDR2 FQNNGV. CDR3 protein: CASSPRQRNEKLFF. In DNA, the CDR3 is TGTGCCAGCAGCCCCCGCCAGCGGAATGAAAAACTGTTTTTT.

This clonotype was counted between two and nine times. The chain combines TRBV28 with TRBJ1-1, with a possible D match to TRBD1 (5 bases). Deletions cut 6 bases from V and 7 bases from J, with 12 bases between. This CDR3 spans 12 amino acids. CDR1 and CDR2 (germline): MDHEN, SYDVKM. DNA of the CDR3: TGTGCCAGCAGCCTGTCGACAGTTGAAGCTTTCTTT. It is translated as CASSLSTVEAFF.

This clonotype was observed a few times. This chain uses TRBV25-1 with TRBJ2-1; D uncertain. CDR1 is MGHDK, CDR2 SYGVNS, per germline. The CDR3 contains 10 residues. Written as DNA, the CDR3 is TGTGACCGATCCTACAATGAGCAGTTCTTC. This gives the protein CDRSYNEQFF.

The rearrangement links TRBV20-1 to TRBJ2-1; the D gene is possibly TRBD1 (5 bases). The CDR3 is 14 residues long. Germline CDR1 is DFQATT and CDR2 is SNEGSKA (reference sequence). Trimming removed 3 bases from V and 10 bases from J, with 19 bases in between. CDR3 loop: CSASRDLAKGEQFF. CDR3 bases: TGCAGTGCTAGTCGCGACTTGGCCAAGGGGGAGCAGTTCTTC.

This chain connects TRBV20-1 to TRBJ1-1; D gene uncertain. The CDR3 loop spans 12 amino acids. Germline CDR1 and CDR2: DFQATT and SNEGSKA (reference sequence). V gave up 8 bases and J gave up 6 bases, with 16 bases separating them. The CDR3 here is CSFAVRDSEAFF. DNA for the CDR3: TGCAGTTTCGCAGTGAGAGATTCTGAAGCTTTCTTT.